This T cell receptor beta chain emerged from a study of T-cell reconstitution after alpha-beta-depleted transplantation in children listed by TCRdb under 2016. Background for the entire study: Using TCR repertoire profiling, the study quantitatively followed how T-cell immune reconstitution unfolded in children after TCRalphabeta/CD19-depleted allogeneic hematopoietic cell transplantation.

The V end loses 5 bases and the J end loses 4 bases, and a stretch of 14 bases separates them. Counted from cysteine to phenylalanine, this CDR3 has 15 amino acids. CDR3 DNA is the only sequence kept; it has 45 bases, read in frame from the first base. CDR1 and CDR2, looked up from the germline V gene (reference sequence), are LNHDA and SQIVND. Concerning this clonotype: The antigen it recognizes is unknown. The record has no base qualities; no much larger clone is one base away.

Libraries were built with PCR. The data were produced on an Illumina HiSeq 2500. TCR libraries were prepared with molecular barcoding, using unique molecular identifiers to normalize TCRbeta repertoire quantification. The public reads were quality trimmed at Q25 with fastp and then assembled into clones with MiXCR by TCRdb, keeping productive beta chains. Merged by CDR3 protein, the rows form single entries marked with the most common genes and DNA. The sample profile shows 190,000 or so distinct CDR3 sequences; more than 14% of them were found once. The ten largest clones capture approximately 13% of the sample.

Sequencing used PBMCs from the stem cell graft donor, obtained from the stem cell graft. The receptor was isolated from a human donor who donated a stem cell graft to a child with acute lymphoblastic leukemia. In this chain, TRBV19 is recombined with TRBJ2-2; the D gene is possibly TRBD2, with 7 bases matching. The sequenced DNA: TGTGCCAGTAGTTTGACCGCGGGGGCCACCGGGGAGCTGTTTTTT. Translation gives CASSLTAGATGELFF.